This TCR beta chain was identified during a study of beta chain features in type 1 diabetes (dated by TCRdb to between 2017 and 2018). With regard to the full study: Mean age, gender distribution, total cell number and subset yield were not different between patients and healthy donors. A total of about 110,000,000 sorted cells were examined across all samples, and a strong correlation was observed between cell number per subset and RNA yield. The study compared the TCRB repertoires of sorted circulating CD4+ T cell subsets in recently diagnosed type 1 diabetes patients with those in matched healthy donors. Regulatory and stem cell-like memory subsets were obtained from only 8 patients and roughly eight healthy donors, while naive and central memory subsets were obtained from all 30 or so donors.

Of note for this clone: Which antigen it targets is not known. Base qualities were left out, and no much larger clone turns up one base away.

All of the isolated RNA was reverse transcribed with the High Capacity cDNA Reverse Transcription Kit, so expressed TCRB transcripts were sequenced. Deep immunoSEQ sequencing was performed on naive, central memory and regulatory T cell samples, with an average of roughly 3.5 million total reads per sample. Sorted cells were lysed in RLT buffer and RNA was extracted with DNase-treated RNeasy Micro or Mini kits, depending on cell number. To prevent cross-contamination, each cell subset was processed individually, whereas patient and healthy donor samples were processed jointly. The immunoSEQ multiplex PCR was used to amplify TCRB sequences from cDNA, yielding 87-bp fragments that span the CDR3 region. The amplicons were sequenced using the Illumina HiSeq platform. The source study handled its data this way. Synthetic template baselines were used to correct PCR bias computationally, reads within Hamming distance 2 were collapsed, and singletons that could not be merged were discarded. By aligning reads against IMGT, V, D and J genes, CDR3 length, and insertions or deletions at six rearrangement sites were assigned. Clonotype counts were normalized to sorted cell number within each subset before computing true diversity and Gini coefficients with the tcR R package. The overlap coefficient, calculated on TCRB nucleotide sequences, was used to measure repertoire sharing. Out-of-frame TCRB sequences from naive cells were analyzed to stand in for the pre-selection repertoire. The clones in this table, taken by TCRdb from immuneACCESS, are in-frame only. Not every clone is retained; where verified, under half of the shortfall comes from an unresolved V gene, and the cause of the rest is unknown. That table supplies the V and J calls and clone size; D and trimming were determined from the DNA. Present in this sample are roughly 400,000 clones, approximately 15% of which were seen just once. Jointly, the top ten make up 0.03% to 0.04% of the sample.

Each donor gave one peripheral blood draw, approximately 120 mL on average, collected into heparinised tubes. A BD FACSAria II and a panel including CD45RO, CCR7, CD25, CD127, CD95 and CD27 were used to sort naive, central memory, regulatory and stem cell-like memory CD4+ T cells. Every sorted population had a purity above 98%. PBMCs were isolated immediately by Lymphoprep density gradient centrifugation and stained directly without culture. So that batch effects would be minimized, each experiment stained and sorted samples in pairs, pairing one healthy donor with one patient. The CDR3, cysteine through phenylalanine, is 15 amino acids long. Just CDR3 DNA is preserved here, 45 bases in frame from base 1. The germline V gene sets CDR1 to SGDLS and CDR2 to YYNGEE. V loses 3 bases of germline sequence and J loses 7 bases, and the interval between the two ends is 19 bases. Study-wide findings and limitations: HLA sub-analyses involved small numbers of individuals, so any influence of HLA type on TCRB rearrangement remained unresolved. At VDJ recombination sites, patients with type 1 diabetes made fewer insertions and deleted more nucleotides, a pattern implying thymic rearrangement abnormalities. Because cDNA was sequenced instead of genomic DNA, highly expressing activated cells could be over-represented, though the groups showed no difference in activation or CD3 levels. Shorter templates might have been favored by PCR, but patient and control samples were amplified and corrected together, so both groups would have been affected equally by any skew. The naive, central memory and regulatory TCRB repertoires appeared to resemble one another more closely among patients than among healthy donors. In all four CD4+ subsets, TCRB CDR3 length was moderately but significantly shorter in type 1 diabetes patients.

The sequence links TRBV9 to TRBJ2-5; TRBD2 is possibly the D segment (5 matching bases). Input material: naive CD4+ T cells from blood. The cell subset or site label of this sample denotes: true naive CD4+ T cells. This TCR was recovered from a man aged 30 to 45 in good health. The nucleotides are TGTGCCAGCAGCGCAACATCGGAGGCCGCCAGGACCCAGTACTTC. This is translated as CASSATSEAARTQYF.